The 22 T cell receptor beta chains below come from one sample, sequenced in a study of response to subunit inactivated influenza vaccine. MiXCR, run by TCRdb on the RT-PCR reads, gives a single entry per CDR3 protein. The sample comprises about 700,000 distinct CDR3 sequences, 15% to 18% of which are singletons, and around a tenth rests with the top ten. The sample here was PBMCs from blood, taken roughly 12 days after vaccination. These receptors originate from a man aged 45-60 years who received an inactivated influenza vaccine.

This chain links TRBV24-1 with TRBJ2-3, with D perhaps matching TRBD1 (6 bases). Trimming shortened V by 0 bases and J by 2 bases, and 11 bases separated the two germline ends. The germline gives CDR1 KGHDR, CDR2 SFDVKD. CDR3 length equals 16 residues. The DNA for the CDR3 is TGTGCCACCAGTGATTTGGGGGGCCTGGACACAGATACGCAGTATTTT. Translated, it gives CATSDLGGLDTDTQYF.

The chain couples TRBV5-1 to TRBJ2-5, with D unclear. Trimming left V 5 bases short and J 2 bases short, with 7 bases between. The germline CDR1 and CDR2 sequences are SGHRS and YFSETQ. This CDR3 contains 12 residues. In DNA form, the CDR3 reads TGCGCCAGCAGACAGCCACAAGAGACCCAGTACTTC. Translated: CASRQPQETQYF.

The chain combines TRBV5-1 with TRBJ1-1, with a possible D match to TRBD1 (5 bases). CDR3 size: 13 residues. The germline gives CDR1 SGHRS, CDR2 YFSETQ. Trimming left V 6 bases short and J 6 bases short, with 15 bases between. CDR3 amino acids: CASTIMGGAEAFF. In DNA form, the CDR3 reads TGCGCCAGCACCATTATGGGAGGGGCTGAAGCTTTCTTT.

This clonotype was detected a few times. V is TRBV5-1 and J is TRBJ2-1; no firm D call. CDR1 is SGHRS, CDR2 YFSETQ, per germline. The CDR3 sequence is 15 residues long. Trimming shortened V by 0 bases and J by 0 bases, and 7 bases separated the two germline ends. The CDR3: CASSLEGFSYNEQFF. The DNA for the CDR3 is TGCGCCAGCAGCTTGGAAGGGTTCTCCTACAATGAGCAGTTCTTC.

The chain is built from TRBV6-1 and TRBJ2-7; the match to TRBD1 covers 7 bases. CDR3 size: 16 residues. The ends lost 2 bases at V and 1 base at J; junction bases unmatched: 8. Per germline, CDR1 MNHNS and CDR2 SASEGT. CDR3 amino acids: CASSERTGTASYEQYF. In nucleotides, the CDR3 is TGTGCCAGCAGTGAACGGACGGGGACAGCTTCCTACGAGCAGTACTTC.

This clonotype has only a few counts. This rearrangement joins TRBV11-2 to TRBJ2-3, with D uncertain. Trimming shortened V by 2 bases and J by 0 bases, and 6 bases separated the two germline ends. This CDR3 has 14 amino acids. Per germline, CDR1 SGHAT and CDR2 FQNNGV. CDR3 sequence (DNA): TGTGCCAGCAGCTTATTTACAAGCACAGATACGCAGTATTTT. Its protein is CASSLFTSTDTQYF.

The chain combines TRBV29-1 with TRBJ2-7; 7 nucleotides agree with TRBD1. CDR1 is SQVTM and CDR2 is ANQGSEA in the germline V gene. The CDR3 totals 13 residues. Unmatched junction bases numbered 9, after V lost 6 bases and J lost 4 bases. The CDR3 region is CSVRSDRAYEQYF. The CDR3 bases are TGCAGCGTCCGATCCGACAGGGCATACGAGCAGTACTTC.

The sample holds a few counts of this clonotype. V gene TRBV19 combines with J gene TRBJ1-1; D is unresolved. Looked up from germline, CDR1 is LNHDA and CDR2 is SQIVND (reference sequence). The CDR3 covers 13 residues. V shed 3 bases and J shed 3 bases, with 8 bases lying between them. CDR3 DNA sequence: TGTGCCAGTAGTATGACGCAAGACACTGAAGCTTTCTTT. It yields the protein CASSMTQDTEAFF. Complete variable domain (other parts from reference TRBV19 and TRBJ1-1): DGGITQSPKYLFRKEGQNVTLSCEQNLNHDAMYWYRQDPGQGLRLIYYSQIVNDFQKGDIAEGYSVSREKKESFPLTVTSAQKNPTAFYLCASSMTQDTEAFFGQGTRLTVV.

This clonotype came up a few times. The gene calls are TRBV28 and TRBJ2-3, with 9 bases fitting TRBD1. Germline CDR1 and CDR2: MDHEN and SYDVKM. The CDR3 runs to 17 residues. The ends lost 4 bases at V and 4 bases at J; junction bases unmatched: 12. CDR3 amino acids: CASSYAPWTGAADTQYF. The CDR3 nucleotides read TGTGCCAGCAGTTATGCGCCTTGGACAGGGGCTGCAGATACGCAGTATTTT.

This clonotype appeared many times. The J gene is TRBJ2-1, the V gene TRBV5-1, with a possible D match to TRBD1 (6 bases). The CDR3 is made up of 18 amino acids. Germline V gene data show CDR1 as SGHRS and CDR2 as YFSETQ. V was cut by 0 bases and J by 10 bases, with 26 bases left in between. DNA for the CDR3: TGCGCCAGCAGCTTGGGCAGGGGCCCGGGACGAAAAGTTTGGGAGCAGTTCTTC. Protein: CASSLGRGPGRKVWEQFF.

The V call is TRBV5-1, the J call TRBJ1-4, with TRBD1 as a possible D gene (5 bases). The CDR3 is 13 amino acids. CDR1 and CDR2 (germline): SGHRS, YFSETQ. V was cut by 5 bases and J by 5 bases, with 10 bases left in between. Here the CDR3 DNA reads TGCGCCAGCAGGGTTACAGGAAATGAAAAACTGTTTTTT. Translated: CASRVTGNEKLFF. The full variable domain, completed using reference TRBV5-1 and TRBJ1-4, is KAGVTQTPRYLIKTRGQQVTLSCSPISGHRSVSWYQQTPGQGLQFLFEYFSETQRNKGNFPGRFSGRQFSNSRSEMNVSTLELGDSALYLCASRVTGNEKLFFGSGTQLSVL.

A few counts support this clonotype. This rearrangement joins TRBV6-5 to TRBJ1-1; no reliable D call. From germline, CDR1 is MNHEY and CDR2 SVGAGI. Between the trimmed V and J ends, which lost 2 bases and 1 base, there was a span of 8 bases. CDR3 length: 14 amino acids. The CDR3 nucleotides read TGTGCCAGCAGTTACCACCCGGGGAACACTGAAGCTTTCTTT. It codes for CASSYHPGNTEAFF.

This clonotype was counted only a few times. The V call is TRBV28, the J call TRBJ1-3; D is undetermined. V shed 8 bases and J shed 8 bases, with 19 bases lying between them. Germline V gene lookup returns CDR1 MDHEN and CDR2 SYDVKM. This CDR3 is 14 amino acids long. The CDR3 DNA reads TGTGCCAGCTCGGGCCCCCGAACCGTTTACACCATATATTTT. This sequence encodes CASSGPRTVYTIYF.

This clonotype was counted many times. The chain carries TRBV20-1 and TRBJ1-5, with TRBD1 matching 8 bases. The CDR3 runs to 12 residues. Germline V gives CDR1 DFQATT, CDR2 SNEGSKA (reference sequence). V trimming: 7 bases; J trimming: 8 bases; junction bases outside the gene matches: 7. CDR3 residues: CSVGQALEPQHF. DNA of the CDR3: TGCAGTGTGGGACAGGCCTTGGAGCCCCAGCATTTT.

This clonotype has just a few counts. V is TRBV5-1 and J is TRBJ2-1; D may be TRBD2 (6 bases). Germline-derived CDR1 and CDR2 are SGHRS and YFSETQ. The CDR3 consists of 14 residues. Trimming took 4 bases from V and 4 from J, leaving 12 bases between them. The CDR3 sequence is CASSTGGEYNEQFF. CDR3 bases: TGCGCCAGCAGCACTGGCGGGGAATACAATGAGCAGTTCTTC.

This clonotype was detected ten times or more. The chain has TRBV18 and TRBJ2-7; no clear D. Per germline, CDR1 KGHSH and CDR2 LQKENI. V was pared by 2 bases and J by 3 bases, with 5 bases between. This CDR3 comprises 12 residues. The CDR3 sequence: CASSPVDYEQYF. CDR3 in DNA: TGTGCCAGCTCACCAGTAGACTACGAGCAGTACTTC.

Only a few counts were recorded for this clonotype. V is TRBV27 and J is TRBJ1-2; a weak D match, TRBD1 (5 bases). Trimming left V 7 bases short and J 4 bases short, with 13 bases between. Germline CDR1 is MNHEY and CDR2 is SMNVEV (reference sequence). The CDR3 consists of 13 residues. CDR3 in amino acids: CASTLREGYGYTF. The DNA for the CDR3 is TGTGCCAGCACCCTCAGGGAAGGCTATGGCTACACCTTC.

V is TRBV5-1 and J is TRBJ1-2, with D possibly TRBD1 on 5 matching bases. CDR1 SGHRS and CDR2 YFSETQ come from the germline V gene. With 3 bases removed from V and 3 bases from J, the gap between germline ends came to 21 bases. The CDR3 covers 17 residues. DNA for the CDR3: TGCGCCAGCAGCTCTACCGGGAGCAGGGTTGAATACTATGGCTACACCTTC. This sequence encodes CASSSTGSRVEYYGYTF.

CDR3 DNA: TGTGCCAGCAGTGAGTTCCAGGCCGGGGGCTTCAATGAGCAGTTCTTC. Encoded protein: CASSEFQAGGFNEQFF. This chain joins TRBV2 and TRBJ2-1, with D perhaps assigned TRBD1 or TRBD2 (6 bases each). This CDR3 contains 16 residues. Per the germline V gene, CDR1 is SNHLY and CDR2 is FYNNEI. Trimming cost V 3 bases and J 6 bases, with 18 bases left between them.

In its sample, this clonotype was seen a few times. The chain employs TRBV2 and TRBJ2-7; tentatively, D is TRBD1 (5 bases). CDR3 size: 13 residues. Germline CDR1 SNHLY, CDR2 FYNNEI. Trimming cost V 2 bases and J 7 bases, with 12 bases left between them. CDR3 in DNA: TGTGCCAGCAGTGAACAGGGCCTTGGGGAGCAGTACTTC. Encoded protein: CASSEQGLGEQYF.

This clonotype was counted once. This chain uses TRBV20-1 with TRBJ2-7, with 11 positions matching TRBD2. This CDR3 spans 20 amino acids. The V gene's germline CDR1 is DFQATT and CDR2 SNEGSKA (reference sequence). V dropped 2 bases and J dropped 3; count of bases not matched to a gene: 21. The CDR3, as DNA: TGCAGTGCTAGACCGGGACTAGCGGCAACCTACCGCCTTTCGCTCTACGAGCAGTACTTC. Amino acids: CSARPGLAATYRLSLYEQYF.

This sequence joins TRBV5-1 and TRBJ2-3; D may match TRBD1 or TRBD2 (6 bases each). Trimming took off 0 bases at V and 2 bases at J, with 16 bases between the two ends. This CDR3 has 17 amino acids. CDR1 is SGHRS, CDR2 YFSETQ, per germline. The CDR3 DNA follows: TGCGCCAGCAGCTTGGAGGGGGACTCGACCTTCACAGATACGCAGTATTTT. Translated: CASSLEGDSTFTDTQYF.